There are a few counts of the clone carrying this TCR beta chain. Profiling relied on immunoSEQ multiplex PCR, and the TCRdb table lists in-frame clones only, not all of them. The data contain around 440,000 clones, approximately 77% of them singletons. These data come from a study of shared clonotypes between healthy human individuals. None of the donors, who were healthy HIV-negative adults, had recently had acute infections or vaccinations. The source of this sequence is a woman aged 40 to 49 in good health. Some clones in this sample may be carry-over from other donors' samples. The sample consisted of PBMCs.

The CDR3, as DNA: TGTGCCAGCAGGATTACAGGGCGGTCCTACGAGCAGTACTTC. Translating gives CASRITGRSYEQYF. The V and J genes are TRBV13 and TRBJ2-7; the D gene is possibly TRBD1 (6 bases). CDR3 length: 14 residues. CDR1 is PRHDT, CDR2 FYEKMQ, per germline (reference sequence). Trimming cost V 6 bases and J 1 base, with 13 bases left between them.